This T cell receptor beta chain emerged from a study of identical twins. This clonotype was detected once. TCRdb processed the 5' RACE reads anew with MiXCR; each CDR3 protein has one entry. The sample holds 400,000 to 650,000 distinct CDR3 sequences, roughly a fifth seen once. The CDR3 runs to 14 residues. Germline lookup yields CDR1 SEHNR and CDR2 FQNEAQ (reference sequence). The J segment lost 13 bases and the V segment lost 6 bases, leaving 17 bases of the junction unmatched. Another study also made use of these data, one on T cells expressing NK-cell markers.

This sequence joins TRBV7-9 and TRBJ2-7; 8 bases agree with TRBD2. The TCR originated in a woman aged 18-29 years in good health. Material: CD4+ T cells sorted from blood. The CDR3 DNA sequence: TGTGCCAGCAGTTTTAGCGGGGCCCTTTCAAGGACATACTTC. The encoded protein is CASSFSGALSRTYF.